This TCR beta chain was recorded in a study of CD8+ T cells in alopecia areata. Background on the study: Among treated patients, oral tofacitinib was administered at 5 to 10 mg twice daily. The study gave tofacitinib for 6 to 18 months, then 6 months off drug. Broader study findings: Sequences from scalp samples also cover resident alphabeta T cells of normal skin. Tofacitinib significantly decreased scalp clonality and expanded CD8+ clones among top 100.

This clone was seen only a few times. Its antigen is unidentified. RNA was extracted and reverse transcribed into cDNA as the sequencing template. Assay used: immunoSEQ multiplex PCR; TCRdb lists only in-frame clones, some missing. This table has 140,000 to 150,000 clones, nearly 55% appearing once. Noted treatment: oral pan-JAK inhibitor, 5-10 mg twice daily. The receptor comes from a human donor with alopecia areata. Sequencing was performed on CD8+ T cells sorted from blood, taken at week 4, from a patient treated with tofacitinib.

CDR3 amino acids: CASSSLDYGYTF. The CDR3 bases are TGTGCCAGCAGCTCTCTCGACTATGGCTACACCTTC. The chain couples TRBV13 to TRBJ1-2; D not resolved. The CDR3 has 12 residues. Germline CDR1 PRHDT, CDR2 FYEKMQ (reference sequence). Trimming removed 4 bases at V and 3 bases at J, with 6 bases between.